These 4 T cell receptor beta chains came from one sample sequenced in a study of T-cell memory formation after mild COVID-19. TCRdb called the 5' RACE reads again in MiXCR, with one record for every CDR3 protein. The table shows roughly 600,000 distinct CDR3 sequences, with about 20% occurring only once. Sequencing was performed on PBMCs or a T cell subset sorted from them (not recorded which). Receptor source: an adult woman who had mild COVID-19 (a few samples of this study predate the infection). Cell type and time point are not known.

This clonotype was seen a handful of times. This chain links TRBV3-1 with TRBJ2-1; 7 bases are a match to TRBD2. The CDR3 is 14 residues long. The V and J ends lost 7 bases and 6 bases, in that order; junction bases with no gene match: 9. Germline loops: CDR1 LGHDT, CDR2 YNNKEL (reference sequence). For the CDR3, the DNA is TGTGCCAGCACCAATCCTGGGGGGGGCAATGAGCAGTTCTTC. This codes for CASTNPGGGNEQFF.

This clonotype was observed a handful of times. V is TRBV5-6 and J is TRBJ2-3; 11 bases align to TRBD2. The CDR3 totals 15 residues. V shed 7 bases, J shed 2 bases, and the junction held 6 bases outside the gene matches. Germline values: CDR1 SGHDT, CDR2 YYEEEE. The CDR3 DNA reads TGTGCCAGCTTACTAGCGGGGGCCGTCACAGATACGCAGTATTTT. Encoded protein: CASLLAGAVTDTQYF.

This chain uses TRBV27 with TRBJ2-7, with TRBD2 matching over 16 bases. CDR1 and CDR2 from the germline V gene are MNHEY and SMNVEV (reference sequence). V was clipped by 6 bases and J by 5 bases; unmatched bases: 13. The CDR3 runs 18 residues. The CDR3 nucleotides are TGTGCCAGCAGCTCCAGTCCCGGGACTAGCGGGAGGGCCCACGAGCAGTACTTC. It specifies CASSSSPGTSGRAHEQYF.

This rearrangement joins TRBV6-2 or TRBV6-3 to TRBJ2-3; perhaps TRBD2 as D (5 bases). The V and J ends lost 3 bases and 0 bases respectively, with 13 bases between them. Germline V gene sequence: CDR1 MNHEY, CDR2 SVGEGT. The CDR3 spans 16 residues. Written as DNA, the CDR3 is TGTGCCAGCAGTTATATCGGGCGGGCGAGCACAGATACGCAGTATTTT. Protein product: CASSYIGRASTDTQYF.